One and the same sample provided the 30 T cell receptor beta chains below, sequenced in a study of regulatory T cells in long-lasting Graves disease. The TCR beta library used iRepertoire HTBI primers with Arm-PCR amplification of CDR3. TCRdb recomputed calls from the multiplex PCR reads with MiXCR, one row per CDR3 protein. Of about 460,000 distinct CDR3 sequences listed, 20% to 25% are singletons. Time point of the sample: persistent/refractory GD, antithyroid drugs over 5 years with positive TRAb. From RNA extracted from PBMCs, the TCR library was made. This material consisted of peripheral blood mononuclear cells (PBMCs), taken when the disease was refractory, from a patient treated with antithyroid drugs. Receptors were obtained from a female donor with Graves disease.

Only a few counts were recorded for this clonotype. V and J are TRBV28 and TRBJ2-1; 11 nucleotides line up with TRBD1. V dropped 3 bases and J dropped 0; count of bases not matched to a gene: 4. The CDR3 runs 17 residues. CDR1 and CDR2 from the germline V gene are MDHEN and SYDVKM. CDR3 in DNA: TGTGCCAGCAGTTTGTGGGACAGGGGGAGCTCCTACAATGAGCAGTTCTTC. This translates into CASSLWDRGSSYNEQFF.

The V call is TRBV12-3 or TRBV12-4, the J call TRBJ2-3, with TRBD1 identical over 12 bases. This CDR3 has 20 residues. The V and J ends lost 6 bases and 8 bases, in that order; junction bases with no gene match: 24. The DNA for the CDR3 is TGTGCCAGCAGGGGACAGGGGGCAACCAGACGAGAGACTAGCGCCCGTACGCAGTATTTT. This translates into CASRGQGATRRETSARTQYF.

Ten or more counts support this clonotype. The chain couples TRBV28 to TRBJ2-7; 10 nucleotides align to TRBD1. The J segment lost 1 base and the V segment lost 1 base, leaving 4 bases of the junction unmatched. Germline CDR1 reads MDHEN; CDR2 reads SYDVKM. The CDR3 runs 16 residues. For the CDR3, the DNA is TGTGCCAGCAGTTTATTCGGACAGGGGGGTTCCTACGAGCAGTACTTC. Protein: CASSLFGQGGSYEQYF.

Notes on this clonotype: A read error may produce the germline difference seen at one junction end. This chain joins TRBV30 and TRBJ1-1; 8 nucleotides agree with TRBD1. CDR1 and CDR2 from the germline V gene are GTSNPN and SVGIG (reference sequence). The length of the CDR3 is 13 residues. The CDR3 DNA reads as TGTGCCCGGAGGCAGGGGGCGGGCACTGAAGCTTTCTTT. Protein sequence: CARRQGAGTEAFF.

This clonotype was counted at least ten times. The chain is built from TRBV27 and TRBJ2-5, with D possibly matching TRBD1 (5 bases). This CDR3 contains 16 residues. Trimming stripped 5 bases from V and 4 bases from J, with 20 bases between. Looked up from germline, CDR1 is MNHEY and CDR2 is SMNVEV (reference sequence). The CDR3 DNA is TGTGCCAGCAGTCCCTGGACCCGCAGGGAAGGAGAGACCCAGTACTTC. This encodes CASSPWTRREGETQYF.

This clonotype came up many times. The V and J genes are TRBV6-9 and TRBJ2-7; D possibly corresponds to TRBD1 (6 bases). CDR3 length: 14 residues. V was shortened by 4 bases and J by 2 bases, with 12 bases between the two germline ends. Germline V gene data show CDR1 as MNHGY and CDR2 as SVAAGI. CDR3 protein: CASSFPGQTYEQYF. In DNA, the CDR3 is TGTGCCAGCAGTTTTCCGGGACAAACCTACGAGCAGTACTTC.

V and J are TRBV5-5 and TRBJ2-1; the D is unclear. Between the trimmed V and J ends, which lost 4 bases and 8 bases, there was a span of 16 bases. Germline V gene data show CDR1 as SGHKS and CDR2 as YYEKEE (reference sequence). The CDR3 is 14 amino acids. CDR3 residues: CASSRQAHPDEQFF. Here the CDR3 DNA reads TGTGCCAGCAGCAGGCAAGCCCACCCCGATGAGCAGTTCTTC.

This clonotype appeared many times. The CDR3 region has the DNA TGCAGCGTTGATACTAGGGGTGCGGACTATGGCTACACCTTC. This codes for CSVDTRGADYGYTF. The genes are TRBV29-1 and TRBJ1-2; D might be TRBD1 (5 bases). This CDR3 region has 14 residues. The germline CDR1 and CDR2 sequences are SQVTM and ANQGSEA. V shed 3 bases and J shed 3 bases, with 14 bases lying between them.

This clonotype was seen a handful of times. It may be a read error: a sequence one base away is much more abundant. J is TRBJ2-7 and V is TRBV6-1; 9 bases are shared with TRBD1. The CDR3 runs 16 residues. The trim removed 7 bases at V and 5 bases at J, leaving 15 bases unmatched. Looked up from germline, CDR1 is MNHNS and CDR2 is SASEGT. Here the CDR3 DNA reads TGTGCCAGCATTAGAGGCCTTACGGACAGGGGCCACGAGCAGTACTTC. Translated, it gives CASIRGLTDRGHEQYF.

This rearrangement joins TRBV7-3 to TRBJ2-5; a weak D match, TRBD2 (5 bases). The CDR3 is 13 amino acids. The germline V gene has CDR1 SGHTA and CDR2 FQGTGA. Trimming pared 5 bases from V and 3 bases from J, leaving 10 bases between. CDR3 amino acids: CASSEGNEETQYF. Here the CDR3 DNA reads TGTGCCAGCAGCGAGGGAAATGAAGAGACCCAGTACTTC.

The table lists this clonotype with many counts. The chain couples TRBV29-1 to TRBJ1-1; D is uncertain. Per germline, CDR1 SQVTM and CDR2 ANQGSEA. Trimming shortened V by 6 bases and J by 11 bases, and 22 bases separated the two germline ends. The CDR3 sequence is 13 residues long. This CDR3 reads CSVRSPDDPWAFF. DNA for the CDR3: TGCAGCGTCCGAAGCCCGGACGACCCTTGGGCTTTCTTT.

This clonotype appeared a few times. V usage is TRBV7-2 and J usage is TRBJ1-5, with D hard to call. Trimming took off 10 bases at V and 0 bases at J, with 7 bases between the two ends. CDR1 and CDR2 from the germline V gene are SGHTA and FQGNSA. The CDR3 totals 12 residues. The CDR3 reads CATKNSNQPQHF. DNA for the CDR3: TGTGCCACGAAAAATAGCAATCAGCCCCAGCATTTT.

This clonotype was recorded a few times. The chain couples TRBV7-2 to TRBJ1-6; TRBD1 might be the D (5 bases). Trimming shortened V by 3 bases and J by 3 bases, and 15 bases separated the two germline ends. This CDR3 comprises 17 residues. Looked up from germline, CDR1 is SGHTA and CDR2 is FQGNSA. In DNA form, the CDR3 reads TGTGCCAGCAGCTTCACTTCCGGGACGGACTATAATTCACCCCTCCACTTT. It codes for CASSFTSGTDYNSPLHF. The full variable domain, rest sourced from reference TRBV7-2 and TRBJ1-6, is GAGVSQSPSNKVTEKGKDVELRCDPISGHTALYWYRQSLGQGLEFLIYFQGNSAPDKSGLPSDRFSAERTGGSVSTLTIQRTQQEDSAVYLCASSFTSGTDYNSPLHFGNGTRLTVT.

Details on this clonotype: This sequence may be a read error, since a much larger clone differs from it by one base. This sequence joins TRBV7-9 and TRBJ1-2; the D is unclear. The CDR3 loop spans 12 amino acids. CDR1 SEHNR and CDR2 FQNEAQ come from the germline V gene (reference sequence). Written as DNA, the CDR3 is TGTACCATCAAGCAGGATAACTATGGCTACACCTTC. Protein: CTIKQDNYGYTF.

Ten or more counts support this clonotype. The chain is built from TRBV7-2 and TRBJ1-4, with D unresolved. Germline V gene data show CDR1 as SGHTA and CDR2 as FQGNSA. The V gene lost 3 bases and the J gene lost 8 bases, with 13 bases spanning the gap. This CDR3 region has 14 residues. The CDR3 protein is CASSFGSVFEKLFF. CDR3 nucleotide sequence: TGTGCCAGCAGCTTCGGGTCCGTATTCGAAAAACTGTTTTTT.

V and J are TRBV7-2 and TRBJ2-7; D might be TRBD2 (5 bases). This CDR3 region has 15 residues. The V gene lost 2 bases and the J gene lost 2 bases, with 13 bases spanning the gap. CDR1 is SGHTA and CDR2 is FQGNSA in the germline V gene. CDR3 coding DNA: TGTGCCAGCAGCTTATCGGACTCCCGCCCCTACGAGCAGTACTTC. Translation: CASSLSDSRPYEQYF.

This clonotype occurred many times. V usage is TRBV6-1 and J usage is TRBJ1-5; the D gene is possibly TRBD1 (6 bases). The CDR3 spans 17 residues. V was clipped by 7 bases and J by 0 bases, with 19 bases between them. Germline V lookup: CDR1 MNHNS, CDR2 SASEGT. The CDR3 sequence: CASKTYGGALSNQPQHF. CDR3 bases: TGTGCCAGCAAAACGTACGGGGGGGCGCTTAGCAATCAGCCCCAGCATTTT.

CDR3 bases: TGTGCCAGTCAGAACCCAAACACTGAAGCTTTCTTT. Protein: CASQNPNTEAFF. The chain is built from TRBV18 and TRBJ1-1; D uncertain. V was shortened by 9 bases and J by 2 bases, with 10 bases between the two germline ends. Germline values: CDR1 KGHSH, CDR2 LQKENI. CDR3 size: 12 residues. The complete variable domain, with remaining parts taken from reference TRBV18 and TRBJ1-1, reads NAGVMQNPRHLVRRRGQEARLRCSPMKGHSHVYWYRQLPEEGLKFMVYLQKENIIDESGMPKERFSAEFPKEGPSILRIQQVVRGDSAAYFCASQNPNTEAFFGQGTRLTVV.

There are a few counts of this clonotype. The chain is built from TRBV20-1 and TRBJ1-2; D uncertain. The CDR3 extends over 14 amino acids. The germline V and J ends were trimmed by 6 bases and 8 bases, with 22 bases remaining between them. Germline CDR1 DFQATT, CDR2 SNEGSKA (reference sequence). The CDR3 bases are TGCAGTGCCCACGAGGTCGGTGGCCTTTCGGGCTACACCTTC. This translates into CSAHEVGGLSGYTF.

This clonotype was found many times. This chain joins TRBV11-1 and TRBJ1-2, with TRBD1 as a possible D gene (6 bases). CDR3 length equals 13 residues. The V end was cut by 5 bases, the J end by 7 bases, with 14 bases between. Per germline, CDR1 SGHAT and CDR2 FQDESV (reference sequence). CDR3 residues: CASSVGRGLGYTF. The CDR3 DNA reads TGTGCCAGCAGCGTGGGACGGGGGCTTGGCTACACCTTC. Together with reference TRBV11-1 and TRBJ1-2, the CDR3 gives the full variable domain: EAEVAQSPRYKITEKSQAVAFWCDPISGHATLYWYRQILGQGPELLVQFQDESVVDDSQLPKDRFSAERLKGVDSTLKIQPAELGDSAMYLCASSVGRGLGYTFGSGTRLTVV.

This clonotype was seen many times. The genes are TRBV28 and TRBJ2-4; no reliable D call. CDR3 length: 14 residues. The V gene's germline CDR1 is MDHEN and CDR2 SYDVKM. Trimming stripped 7 bases from V and 5 bases from J, with 15 bases between. In nucleotides, the CDR3 is TGTGCCAGCACCACCTTTCTCGTGGAAAACATTCAGTACTTC. Translating gives CASTTFLVENIQYF.

This clonotype was counted many times. The chain links TRBV2 to TRBJ2-2; D not certain. Germline CDR1 and CDR2: SNHLY and FYNNEI. The ends were cut back, 5 bases at V and 1 base at J, with 11 bases in the middle. The CDR3 has 15 residues. The CDR3 coding sequence is TGTGCCAGCAGTTTACCCTGGGGGAACACCGGGGAGCTGTTTTTT. It is translated as CASSLPWGNTGELFF.

This rearrangement joins TRBV5-4 to TRBJ1-1, with 10 nucleotides matching TRBD1. The J segment lost 7 bases and the V segment lost 5 bases, leaving 5 bases of the junction unmatched. The CDR3 length is 13 residues. Per germline, CDR1 SGHNT and CDR2 YYREEE (reference sequence). Written as DNA, the CDR3 is TGTGCCAGCAGTTCGACAGGGGGCGGTGAAGCTTTCTTT. Translated: CASSSTGGGEAFF.

The chain is built from TRBV7-9 and TRBJ2-7; 14 positions agree with TRBD2. CDR1 and CDR2 (germline): SEHNR, FQNEAQ (reference sequence). With V trimmed by 5 bases and J by 2 bases, 11 bases remained unmatched. The CDR3 has 18 amino acids. CDR3 DNA sequence: TGTGCCAGCAGCCTTAGGACTAGCGGGAGGAGTGGCCCCTACGAGCAGTACTTC. This encodes CASSLRTSGRSGPYEQYF.

This chain connects TRBV19 to TRBJ1-2; D unclear. Germline V gene lookup returns CDR1 LNHDA and CDR2 SQIVND (reference sequence). Deletions cut 4 bases from V and 1 base from J, with 13 bases between. The CDR3 extends over 15 amino acids. Here the CDR3 reads CASSTPGSSNYGYTF. In DNA form, the CDR3 reads TGTGCCAGTAGTACACCGGGCAGTAGTAACTATGGCTACACCTTC.

This clonotype was detected many times. The rearrangement links TRBV27 to TRBJ2-7, with D uncertain. The CDR3 runs 14 residues. Germline CDR1 MNHEY, CDR2 SMNVEV (reference sequence). Trimming stripped 6 bases from V and 5 bases from J, with 17 bases between. The CDR3 loop reads CASSRNPTADEQYF. The DNA for the CDR3 is TGTGCCAGCAGCCGTAACCCTACCGCGGACGAGCAGTACTTC.

This clonotype was observed at least ten times. V is TRBV11-2 and J is TRBJ2-5, with TRBD2 matching 8 bases. Germline CDR1 reads SGHAT; CDR2 reads FQNNGV. The CDR3 totals 15 residues. Germline trimming cut 6 bases from V and 0 bases from J; bases unmatched to any gene: 6. The CDR3 loop is CASSPLRGDQETQYF. In nucleotides, the CDR3 is TGTGCCAGCAGTCCCTTGCGGGGGGACCAAGAGACCCAGTACTTC. Full variable domain (missing parts from reference TRBV11-2 and TRBJ2-5): EAGVAQSPRYKIIEKRQSVAFWCNPISGHATLYWYQQILGQGPKLLIQFQNNGVVDDSQLPKDRFSAERLKGVDSTLKIQPAKLEDSAVYLCASSPLRGDQETQYFGPGTRLLVL.

The chain uses TRBV24-1 and TRBJ1-2, with a tentative D call TRBD1 (5 bases). The length of the CDR3 is 14 residues. V lost 6 bases to trimming and J lost 7 bases, with 17 bases between them. CDR1 and CDR2 from the germline V gene are KGHDR and SFDVKD. As DNA, the CDR3 is TGTGCCACCAGTACCCGGGACGGCACGTCTGGCTACACCTTC. Translation: CATSTRDGTSGYTF.

This clonotype was seen only once. This rearrangement joins TRBV5-1 to TRBJ1-2; perhaps TRBD1 as D (6 bases). The V gene lost 0 bases and the J gene lost 2 bases, with 11 bases spanning the gap. The CDR3 has 15 amino acids. The V gene's germline CDR1 is SGHRS and CDR2 YFSETQ. The DNA for the CDR3 is TGCGCCAGCAGCTTGGAGGGACATCAGAACTATGGCTACACCTTC. Translating it yields CASSLEGHQNYGYTF.

This clonotype was counted between two and nine times. This rearrangement joins TRBV12-3 or TRBV12-4 to TRBJ1-1; D unclear. Trimming shortened V by 5 bases and J by 3 bases, and 13 bases separated the two germline ends. The CDR3 is made up of 14 amino acids. The CDR3 loop is CASSPVGSDTEAFF. CDR3 nucleotide sequence: TGTGCCAGCAGTCCCGTAGGGTCTGACACTGAAGCTTTCTTT.